This T cell receptor (beta chain) was documented in a study of tumor and adjacent non-tumor tissue in lung cancer. Study summary: Each sample yielded approximately 4 million productive TCRbeta reads on average.

Germline CDR1 reads LGHNA; CDR2 reads YNFKEQ. The CDR3 totals 16 residues. The template was RNA from unsorted bulk tissue. As to this clonotype: At one end the junction does not follow the germline gene, possibly because of a read error.

A modified ARM-PCR protocol with three rounds of nested PCR amplified TCRbeta. TCRdb redid the calling of the multiplex PCR reads with MiXCR, one entry per CDR3 protein. The table records about 110,000 distinct CDR3 sequences, over 75% of them present only once. The clonotype originates from a man between 65 and 80 years old with non-small cell lung cancer. Source material: lung tumor tissue. This chain connects TRBV4-2 to TRBJ2-5; 10 bases are shared with TRBD2. CDR3 loop: CASSQVVSGGGEAQYF. The CDR3, as DNA: TGTGCCAGCAGCCAAGTCGTCAGCGGGGGGGGGGAGGCCCAATACTTC.